A single count supports the clone carrying this T cell receptor (beta chain). Its antigen is currently unknown. Germline V gene data show CDR1 as SNHLY and CDR2 as FYNNEI. The CDR3 length is 17 residues. V shed 2 bases and J shed 0 bases, with 14 bases lying between them. The data stem from a study of T cells in localized non-small cell lung cancer. Points from the study as a whole: Tumor trailed uninvolved adjacent lung in T cell clonality, which peaked there. A median of about 54 of the top 100 tumor clones appeared in adjacent lung, which was paired and uninvolved.

Measured with immunoSEQ multiplex PCR; TCRdb has only the in-frame clones, and not every one. The sample contains nearly 15,000 clones, approximately 85% of which appear only once. The sequence derives from a woman aged 40-69 years with stage I lung adenocarcinoma. This chain connects TRBV2 to TRBJ2-1, with D perhaps matching TRBD2 (6 bases). The sequences come from peripheral blood, collected before any cancer treatment. Here the CDR3 reads CASSESGGVSSYNEQFF. In DNA, the CDR3 is TGTGCCAGCAGTGAATCCGGCGGGGTGAGCTCCTACAATGAGCAGTTCTTC.